The next 9 T cell receptor beta chains were all read from a single sample in a study of identical twins. TCRdb analysed the 5' RACE reads with MiXCR anew, one entry per CDR3 protein. Among around 550,000 distinct CDR3 sequences listed, roughly 15% were seen once. These data are also associated with another study on yellow fever vaccine responses in identical twins.

The source material was CD4+ T cells sorted from blood. These receptors all come from a woman aged 18-30 years in good health.

There are a few counts of this clonotype. The V call is TRBV6-1, the J call TRBJ2-5, with unresolved D. The CDR3 has 13 amino acids. The germline gives CDR1 MNHNS, CDR2 SASEGT. V was clipped by 6 bases and J by 4 bases, with 12 bases between them. CDR3 DNA sequence: TGTGCCAGCAGCCGCCTTGGGCGAGAGACCCAGTACTTC. Translation gives CASSRLGRETQYF.

This clonotype was counted only a few times. V and J are TRBV5-1 and TRBJ2-1; weak D call: TRBD2 (7 bases). The CDR3 contains 13 residues. V lost 4 bases and J lost 7, with 12 bases in between. CDR1 and CDR2 (germline): SGHRS, YFSETQ. The CDR3: CASSRGASNEQFF. Written as DNA, the CDR3 is TGCGCCAGCAGCCGGGGGGCATCGAATGAGCAGTTCTTC.

This clonotype came up a few times. J is TRBJ2-7 and V is TRBV20-1; 7 nucleotides line up with TRBD2. V shed 3 bases, J shed 3 bases, and the junction held 8 bases outside the gene matches. The germline V gene encodes CDR1 DFQATT and CDR2 SNEGSKA (reference sequence). The CDR3 spans 14 residues. The CDR3 reads CSASPASGNYEQYF. Here the CDR3 DNA reads TGCAGTGCTAGTCCGGCTAGCGGTAACTACGAGCAGTACTTC.

This clonotype was seen only a few times. The chain carries TRBV20-1 and TRBJ2-1; TRBD2 is a possible D gene (6 bases). The CDR3 spans 13 residues. Trimming pared 3 bases from V and 3 bases from J, leaving 9 bases between. The germline gives CDR1 DFQATT, CDR2 SNEGSKA (reference sequence). This chain's CDR3 is CSASAGLYNEQFF. CDR3 DNA sequence: TGCAGTGCTAGTGCGGGACTCTACAATGAGCAGTTCTTC.

Ten or more counts support this clonotype. CDR3 nucleotide sequence: TGTGCCAGCAGTGTTGGAGTTTCCTACAATGAGCAGTTCTTC. Encoded protein: CASSVGVSYNEQFF. The V call is TRBV2, the J call TRBJ2-1; no definite D call. CDR3 size: 14 residues. CDR1 is SNHLY, CDR2 FYNNEI, per germline. The germline V and J ends were trimmed by 4 bases and 1 base, with 8 bases remaining between them.

This clonotype was observed a handful of times. The V call is TRBV20-1, the J call TRBJ2-1; the match to TRBD2 covers 16 bases. Germline V gene sequence: CDR1 DFQATT, CDR2 SNEGSKA (reference sequence). J lost 7 bases, V lost 1 base, and 7 bases had no gene match. CDR3 size: 17 residues. The CDR3 loop reads CSARVGTSGRDKNEQFF. The CDR3 nucleotides read TGCAGTGCTAGAGTGGGGACTAGCGGGAGGGACAAGAATGAGCAGTTCTTC.

This clonotype was observed a handful of times. The chain couples TRBV27 to TRBJ2-3, with a tentative D call TRBD1 (5 bases). The CDR3 has 14 residues. The germline V and J ends were trimmed by 6 bases and 2 bases, with 12 bases remaining between them. Germline values: CDR1 MNHEY, CDR2 SMNVEV (reference sequence). This CDR3 reads CASSFIGATDTQYF. In DNA form, the CDR3 reads TGTGCCAGCAGCTTCATAGGGGCCACAGATACGCAGTATTTT.

There are a few counts of this clonotype. In DNA form, the CDR3 reads TGTGCCACCAGTGACCCCCCCGGGATAGCGGGTACATACAATGAGCAGTTCTTC. It is translated as CATSDPPGIAGTYNEQFF. The rearrangement uses TRBV24-1 and TRBJ2-1; 7 bases agree with TRBD2. Unmatched junction bases numbered 15, after V lost 4 bases and J lost 4 bases. There are 18 residues in the CDR3. Germline assignment: CDR1 KGHDR and CDR2 SFDVKD.

This chain connects TRBV28 to TRBJ2-7; TRBD2 matches 9 bases. With 3 bases clipped from V and 4 bases from J, the junction kept 10 bases outside the gene matches. Germline values: CDR1 MDHEN, CDR2 SYDVKM. CDR3 size: 16 residues. The CDR3 DNA reads as TGTGCCAGCAGTTTTGGAGGTGGCGGGAGGGTTTACGAGCAGTACTTC. Translated, it gives CASSFGGGGRVYEQYF.